The entry below describes one T cell receptor (beta chain). Its target is not known. The authors extracted RNA and reverse transcribed it into cDNA as the sequencing template. The assay was immunoSEQ multiplex PCR, and TCRdb's table has in-frame clones only and misses some. The sample comprises tens of thousands of clones, around two thirds of which are singletons, and over 15% rests with the top ten. The sample belongs to a study of CD8+ T cells in alopecia areata. The study, taken as a whole, reports: Normal skin's resident alphabeta T cells are sequenced alongside lesional scalp T cells.

V gave up 0 bases and J gave up 4 bases, with 7 bases separating them. Germline V lookup: CDR1 SQVTM, CDR2 ANQGSEA. The CDR3 runs 13 residues. Material for sequencing was NKG2D-high CD8+ T cells sorted from blood. The chain has TRBV29-1 and TRBJ2-1; D remains ambiguous. The TCR sequence derives from a human donor with alopecia areata. The chain's CDR3 is CSVEETDYNEQFF. The CDR3 DNA is TGCAGCGTTGAAGAGACGGATTACAATGAGCAGTTCTTC.